This TCR beta chain was sequenced for a study of T cells in Graves' hyperthyroidism and ophthalmopathy. The study's findings and limits: Expanded thyroid clonotypes (above 0.001) were mostly also found in blood. Ophthalmopathy was told apart from stable hyperthyroidism by a 13 V-J model.

In this sample, this clonotype turned up many times. The antigen is undetermined. The diagnostic basis comprised clinical symptoms, serum thyroxine and TRAb, thyroid ultrasound and orbital computed tomography. The authors obtained PBMCs from more than 9.5 ml of fresh peripheral blood. From RNA transcripts, TCR beta CDR3 regions were amplified. In the first-round RT-PCR of the TCR CDR3, the HTBI primer set was used. Each CDR3 protein gets one entry after TCRdb re-called the multiplex PCR reads with MiXCR. The sample has about 400,000 distinct CDR3 sequences; over 12% are singletons. V shed 4 bases, J shed 8 bases, and the junction held 12 bases outside the gene matches. Per germline, CDR1 MNHEY and CDR2 SMNVEV (reference sequence). The CDR3 sequence is 16 residues long.

The specimen sequenced was blood. The TCR sequence derives from a man aged 18 to 30 with Graves' ophthalmopathy. The rearrangement links TRBV27 to TRBJ1-4; 8 nucleotides align to TRBD1. In DNA form, the CDR3 reads TGTGCCAGCAGTTCTGCCCAAGGACAGGGCGGGGAAAAACTGTTTTTT. Amino acid sequence: CASSSAQGQGGEKLFF.